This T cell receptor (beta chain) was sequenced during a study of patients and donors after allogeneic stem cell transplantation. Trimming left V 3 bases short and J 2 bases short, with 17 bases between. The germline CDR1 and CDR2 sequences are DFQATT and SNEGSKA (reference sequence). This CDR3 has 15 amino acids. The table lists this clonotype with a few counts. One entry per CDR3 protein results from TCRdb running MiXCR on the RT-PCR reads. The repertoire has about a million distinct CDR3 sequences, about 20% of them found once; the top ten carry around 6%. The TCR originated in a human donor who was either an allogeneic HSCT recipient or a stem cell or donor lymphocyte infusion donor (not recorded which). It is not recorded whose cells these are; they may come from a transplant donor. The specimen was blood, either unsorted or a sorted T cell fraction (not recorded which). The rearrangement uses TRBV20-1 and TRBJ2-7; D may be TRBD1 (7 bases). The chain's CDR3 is CSASRGDSLPYEQYF. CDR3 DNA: TGCAGTGCTAGCAGGGGGGACAGTTTGCCCTACGAGCAGTACTTC.